The 24 T cell receptor beta chains reported below all come from one sample, sequenced in a study of shared clonotypes between healthy human individuals. Data came from immunoSEQ multiplex PCR; TCRdb stores just in-frame clones and leaves some out. The sample comprises about 1.5 million clones, under 99% of which are singletons, and roughly 0.42% rests with the top ten. The specimen was naive CD4+ T cells sorted from blood. Subset defined: CD45RA+ positively selected. The receptors here all came from a man aged 30 to 39 in good health.

The chain carries TRBV5-1 and TRBJ1-3; D is ambiguous. Deletions cut 4 bases from V and 8 bases from J, with 13 bases between. The CDR3 totals 13 residues. Germline lookup yields CDR1 SGHRS and CDR2 YFSETQ. CDR3 loop: CASSPSGWDTIYF. The DNA for the CDR3 is TGCGCCAGCAGCCCCTCGGGGTGGGACACCATATATTTT.

The chain recombines TRBV7-9 with TRBJ2-1; 9 bases fit TRBD2. The CDR3 loop spans 15 amino acids. J lost 5 bases, V lost 6 bases, and 8 bases had no gene match. CDR1 and CDR2 from the germline V gene are SEHNR and FQNEAQ (reference sequence). The CDR3, as DNA: TGTGCCAGCAGAGAACCGGGACTAGCCGACAATGAGCAGTTCTTC. Translated: CASREPGLADNEQFF.

The chain has TRBV2 and TRBJ1-5, with 8 nucleotides matching TRBD1. V shed 0 bases and J 6 bases; nucleotides not matched to a gene: 7. Germline V gene sequence: CDR1 SNHLY, CDR2 FYNNEI. The CDR3 has 16 amino acids. CDR3 protein: CASSEAHTGGRQPQHF. CDR3 nucleotide sequence: TGTGCCAGCAGTGAAGCGCACACAGGGGGACGTCAGCCCCAGCATTTT.

This chain links TRBV18 with TRBJ2-2, with 7 bases matching TRBD1. V lost 6 bases and J lost 1; bases outside the gene matches: 11. Germline V gene lookup returns CDR1 KGHSH and CDR2 LQKENI. This CDR3 is built from 17 residues. In DNA form, the CDR3 reads TGTGCCAGCTCCATCACCATACAGGGGTGGAACACCGGGGAGCTGTTTTTT. This encodes CASSITIQGWNTGELFF.

The chain employs TRBV29-1 and TRBJ2-1; TRBD2 is a possible D gene (6 bases). Germline V gene lookup returns CDR1 SQVTM and CDR2 ANQGSEA. The V end lost 8 bases, the J end lost 0 bases, and 17 bases lay between the germline ends. This CDR3 has 15 residues. As DNA, the CDR3 is TGCAGCTTCTGGAGGGGTGTTGGCTCCTACAATGAGCAGTTCTTC. Its translation: CSFWRGVGSYNEQFF.

The V and J genes are TRBV7-9 and TRBJ1-5, with 7 bases that match TRBD1. CDR3 size: 13 residues. Per the germline V gene, CDR1 is SEHNR and CDR2 is FQNEAQ (reference sequence). V was pared by 5 bases and J by 3 bases, with 1 base of the junction left unmatched. CDR3 loop: CASSDRVNQPQHF. The CDR3 DNA reads TGTGCCAGCAGCGACAGGGTCAATCAGCCCCAGCATTTT.

Turning to this clone: Other DNA sequences of this sample code for an identical CDR3. V is TRBV19 and J is TRBJ2-3; the D call may be TRBD1 or TRBD2 (6 bases each). Per germline, CDR1 LNHDA and CDR2 SQIVND (reference sequence). With 8 bases removed from V and 6 bases from J, the gap between germline ends came to 15 bases. The CDR3 length is 13 residues. CDR3 coding DNA: TGTGCCAGTGGGCCCACGGGGGCGGATACGCAGTATTTT. This sequence encodes CASGPTGADTQYF. The entire variable domain, with the rest obtained from reference TRBV19 and TRBJ2-3, is as follows: DGGITQSPKYLFRKEGQNVTLSCEQNLNHDAMYWYRQDPGQGLRLIYYSQIVNDFQKGDIAEGYSVSREKKESFPLTVTSAQKNPTAFYLCASGPTGADTQYFGPGTRLTVL.

The chain uses TRBV7-2 and TRBJ2-7; 12 nucleotides match TRBD1. The trim removed 3 bases at V and 7 bases at J, leaving 13 bases unmatched. CDR1 and CDR2 from the germline V gene are SGHTA and FQGNSA. The CDR3 spans 17 residues. CDR3 nucleotide sequence: TGTGCCAGCAGCTTCCCCGGATGGGGACAGGGGGCGGGGGAGCAGTACTTC. Its translation is CASSFPGWGQGAGEQYF. Full variable domain (remainder filled in from reference TRBV7-2 and TRBJ2-7): GAGVSQSPSNKVTEKGKDVELRCDPISGHTALYWYRQSLGQGLEFLIYFQGNSAPDKSGLPSDRFSAERTGGSVSTLTIQRTQQEDSAVYLCASSFPGWGQGAGEQYFGPGTRLTVT.

This clone has only one observation. The genes are TRBV19 and TRBJ1-1; no clear D gene. The length of the CDR3 is 12 residues. CDR1 is LNHDA and CDR2 is SQIVND in the germline V gene (reference sequence). V dropped 3 bases and J dropped 1 base, with 3 bases sitting between them. The DNA for the CDR3 is TGTGCCAGTAGTATTTGGAACACTGAAGCTTTCTTT. The encoded protein is CASSIWNTEAFF.

The chain recombines TRBV6-5 with TRBJ2-7, with TRBD1 identical over 7 bases. The germline V gene has CDR1 MNHEY and CDR2 SVGAGI. Trimming at V came to 6 bases and at J to 0 bases, leaving 8 bases not matched to a gene. The CDR3 consists of 15 residues. For the CDR3, the DNA is TGTGCCAGCAGAATTTCCGGGACAGTCTCCTACGAGCAGTACTTC. This gives the protein CASRISGTVSYEQYF.

This chain joins TRBV19 and TRBJ2-2, with 7 positions matching TRBD2. This CDR3 is 16 amino acids long. From germline, CDR1 is LNHDA and CDR2 SQIVND (reference sequence). J lost 4 bases, V lost 3 bases, and 8 bases had no gene match. The CDR3 is CASSIFAGVFTGELFF. The CDR3 coding sequence is TGTGCCAGTAGTATCTTCGCGGGAGTATTCACCGGGGAGCTGTTTTTT.

This clone was detected once. This sequence joins TRBV6-5 and TRBJ2-7; the match to TRBD2 covers 8 bases. The CDR3 consists of 14 residues. J was trimmed by 0 bases and V by 8 bases; bases with no gene match: 6. Germline assignment: CDR1 MNHEY and CDR2 SVGAGI. The CDR3 here is CASARSGSSYEQYF. Here the CDR3 DNA reads TGTGCCAGCGCGAGAAGCGGGAGCTCCTACGAGCAGTACTTC.

The CDR3 sequence is CASTPERDAGGYTF. In nucleotides, the CDR3 is TGTGCCAGCACCCCAGAGAGGGACGCGGGAGGCTACACCTTC. The V gene is TRBV6-4, the J gene TRBJ1-2; TRBD1 is a possible D gene (5 bases). This CDR3 comprises 14 residues. Deletions cut 7 bases from V and 8 bases from J, with 20 bases between. Germline CDR1 MRHNA, CDR2 SNTAGT.

This clone was detected only once. This specimen includes other DNA sequences encoding the same CDR3. V and J are TRBV7-6 and TRBJ2-1; TRBD2 aligns across 8 bases. Trimming at V came to 4 bases and at J to 0 bases, leaving 5 bases not matched to a gene. Germline V gene lookup returns CDR1 SGHVS and CDR2 FNYEAQ. This CDR3 is 16 amino acids long. The CDR3 bases are TGTGCCAGCAGCTCCTTAGCGGGAAGCTCCTACAATGAGCAGTTCTTC. It translates to CASSSLAGSSYNEQFF.

The V and J genes are TRBV6-6 and TRBJ2-3, with D perhaps matching TRBD2 (6 bases). The germline CDR1 and CDR2 sequences are MNHNY and SVGAGI (reference sequence). This CDR3 contains 16 residues. V shed 5 bases and J shed 3 bases, with 18 bases lying between them. The CDR3 nucleotides read TGTGCCAGCAGTGGGCGGGGAGTGAATAGGACAGATACGCAGTATTTT. Translated: CASSGRGVNRTDTQYF.

The chain is built from TRBV13 and TRBJ2-3; 13 nucleotides line up with TRBD2. The CDR3 is 19 amino acids. Germline CDR1 reads PRHDT; CDR2 reads FYEKMQ (reference sequence). Trimming at V came to 5 bases and at J to 1 base, leaving 12 bases not matched to a gene. CDR3 sequence (DNA): TGTGCCAGCAGCGGAAATCCACTAGCGGGAGGGCCAGGCACAGATACGCAGTATTTT. Translated, it gives CASSGNPLAGGPGTDTQYF.

The chain has TRBV7-2 and TRBJ1-1; possible D gene TRBD1, 5 bases. CDR1 SGHTA and CDR2 FQGNSA come from the germline V gene. Trimming cost V 3 bases and J 6 bases, with 8 bases left between them. This CDR3 is 12 amino acids long. The CDR3 coding sequence is TGTGCCAGCAGCTTTCTGGGGGCTGAAGCTTTCTTT. It yields the protein CASSFLGAEAFF.

This chain joins TRBV28 and TRBJ2-5, with no clear D. Trimming removed 2 bases from V and 7 bases from J, with 8 bases in between. Germline V gene sequence: CDR1 MDHEN, CDR2 SYDVKM. This CDR3 is 12 amino acids long. In DNA form, the CDR3 reads TGTGCCAGCAGTTTAGAGGCTATGACCCAGTACTTC. Protein: CASSLEAMTQYF. Using reference TRBV28 and TRBJ2-5 for the parts outside the CDR3, the full variable domain is DVKVTQSSRYLVKRTGEKVFLECVQDMDHENMFWYRQDPGLGLRLIYFSYDVKMKEKGDIPEGYSVSREKKERFSLILESASTNQTSMYLCASSLEAMTQYFGPGTRLLVL.

This sequence joins TRBV5-5 and TRBJ1-5; no clear D. The CDR3 length is 18 residues. Germline CDR1 SGHKS, CDR2 YYEKEE (reference sequence). V was trimmed by 0 bases and J by 0 bases, leaving 16 bases between them. CDR3 region: CASSLGPGVGYSNQPQHF. For the CDR3, the DNA is TGTGCCAGCAGCTTGGGACCGGGAGTGGGCTATAGCAATCAGCCCCAGCATTTT.

The sample holds one count of this clone. The J gene is TRBJ2-1, the V gene TRBV19, with TRBD2 matching over 9 bases. This CDR3 has 18 amino acids. CDR1 and CDR2 (germline): LNHDA, SQIVND (reference sequence). Unmatched junction bases numbered 15, after V lost 1 base and J lost 8 bases. CDR3 residues: CASSIGGTIAGARDEQFF. CDR3 bases: TGTGCCAGTAGTATAGGGGGGACTATAGCGGGAGCCAGGGATGAGCAGTTCTTC.

V and J are TRBV18 and TRBJ2-7; D might be TRBD1 (6 bases). The CDR3 is made up of 14 amino acids. The V and J ends lost 5 bases and 4 bases respectively, with 15 bases between them. Germline-derived CDR1 and CDR2 are KGHSH and LQKENI. The CDR3 sequence: CASSKDRNSYEQYF. The DNA of the CDR3 is TGTGCCAGCTCAAAGGACAGAAATTCTTACGAGCAGTACTTC. Full variable domain (rest looked up from reference TRBV18 and TRBJ2-7): NAGVMQNPRHLVRRRGQEARLRCSPMKGHSHVYWYRQLPEEGLKFMVYLQKENIIDESGMPKERFSAEFPKEGPSILRIQQVVRGDSAAYFCASSKDRNSYEQYFGPGTRLTVT.

This chain uses TRBV6-5 with TRBJ2-3; 7 positions agree with TRBD1. Germline V gene lookup returns CDR1 MNHEY and CDR2 SVGAGI. V lost 2 bases to trimming and J lost 2 bases; unmatched junction nucleotides: 4. This CDR3 is built from 15 residues. CDR3 coding DNA: TGTGCCAGCAGTTACCTGGACAGGTACACAGATACGCAGTATTTT. Protein: CASSYLDRYTDTQYF.

This chain joins TRBV7-9 and TRBJ2-2, with D unresolved. V lost 4 bases and J lost 3, with 3 bases in between. Germline CDR1 is SEHNR and CDR2 is FQNEAQ (reference sequence). CDR3 length: 12 residues. The CDR3 nucleotides read TGTGCCAGCAGCTCTGACACCGGGGAGCTGTTTTTT. Its protein is CASSSDTGELFF.

V gene TRBV5-6 combines with J gene TRBJ2-5; 10 nucleotides line up with TRBD2. CDR3 length: 15 amino acids. V was clipped by 2 bases and J by 3 bases; unmatched bases: 4. Germline CDR1 SGHDT, CDR2 YYEEEE. The CDR3 DNA reads as TGTGCCAGCAGCTTTTGGACTAGCGGAAAAGAGACCCAGTACTTC. It yields the protein CASSFWTSGKETQYF.